Below, 9 T cell receptor beta chains from the same sample are listed, as sequenced in a study of blood T cells in healthy people across ages. Together with a sample-barcoded 5' primer, a J-beta primer mix was included in a second PCR lasting roughly 7 to 11 cycles. In TCRdb, the 5' RACE reads were re-called with MiXCR into one record per CDR3 protein. Of 750,000 to 1,000,000 distinct CDR3 sequences listed, 25% to 30% were seen once; the top ten hold 10%. In addition, the sample was reused for a study of T cells of mothers and their children.

Specimen: blood. Receptors were obtained from a woman aged 35 to 49 in good health.

V and J are TRBV28 and TRBJ2-1; 9 bases align to TRBD1. Germline CDR1 and CDR2: MDHEN and SYDVKM. J lost 9 bases, V lost 6 bases, and 15 bases had no gene match. The CDR3 is made up of 16 amino acids. The CDR3: CASSPRWDRALGEQFF. Written as DNA, the CDR3 is TGTGCCAGCAGCCCCAGGTGGGACAGGGCTCTCGGTGAGCAGTTCTTC.

This chain joins TRBV7-9 and TRBJ2-1; 10 bases are a match to TRBD2. V gave up 2 bases and J gave up 0 bases; unmatched junction bases: 13. This CDR3 comprises 20 residues. Germline V gives CDR1 SEHNR, CDR2 FQNEAQ (reference sequence). Here the CDR3 reads CASSLLGASGGAPSYNEQFF. The DNA for the CDR3 is TGTGCCAGCAGCTTACTTGGAGCCAGCGGGGGGGCCCCCTCCTACAATGAGCAGTTCTTC.

As for this clonotype: One end of the junction varies from germline; a read error may be responsible. The chain employs TRBV30 and TRBJ2-6, with a possible D match to TRBD1 (5 bases). In germline, CDR1 is GTSNPN, CDR2 SVGIG (reference sequence). This CDR3 is built from 14 residues. CDR3 amino acids: CAWSPISGANVRTF. The CDR3 nucleotides read TGTGCCTGGAGTCCCATCTCTGGGGCCAACGTCCGGACTTTC.

This clonotype was seen repeatedly, ten times or more. The chain employs TRBV6-2 or TRBV6-3 and TRBJ2-7; D gene ambiguous. Deletions cut 6 bases from V and 2 bases from J, with 14 bases between. This CDR3 region has 14 residues. Germline V gene data show CDR1 as MNHEY and CDR2 as SVGEGT. CDR3 in amino acids: CASSTRDGTYEQYF. The DNA for the CDR3 is TGTGCCAGCAGCACCCGAGACGGCACCTACGAGCAGTACTTC.

This clonotype was seen more than once but under ten times. This rearrangement joins TRBV5-1 to TRBJ1-1, with D possibly TRBD1 on 5 matching bases. Germline assignment: CDR1 SGHRS and CDR2 YFSETQ. V was pared by 4 bases and J by 4 bases, with 17 bases between. The CDR3 length is 15 residues. This CDR3 is CASSPHPRGSTEAFF. The CDR3 DNA sequence: TGCGCCAGCAGCCCACACCCTCGGGGGAGCACTGAAGCTTTCTTT.

This clonotype appeared many times. The chain couples TRBV20-1 to TRBJ2-4; TRBD1 aligns across 7 bases. The CDR3 consists of 16 residues. The germline V gene has CDR1 DFQATT and CDR2 SNEGSKA (reference sequence). V gave up 0 bases and J gave up 4 bases; unmatched junction bases: 9. This CDR3 is CSARDNRQGFKNIQYF. The CDR3 DNA sequence: TGCAGTGCTAGAGATAATCGACAGGGTTTTAAAAACATTCAGTACTTC.

Note on this clonotype: A much larger clonotype is one base distant, so this may be a read error. The chain employs TRBV21-1 and TRBJ1-5; TRBD1 is taken as the D call from the table, unchecked against the DNA. TRBV21-1 is tagged as a pseudogene. CDR3 length: 16 amino acids. The CDR3 reads CAGKSLYRGRDQPQHF. CDR3 nucleotides: TGTGCCGGCAAATCCCTGTACCGGGGCCGGGATCAGCCCCAGCATTTT.

This clonotype was observed at least ten times. Here the CDR3 reads CASSDSYGAANYGYTF. Written as DNA, the CDR3 is TGTGCCAGCAGTGACTCCTATGGGGCTGCTAACTATGGCTACACCTTC. The chain uses TRBV25-1 and TRBJ1-2, with D tentatively TRBD1 (5 bases). This CDR3 has 16 amino acids. The germline V gene has CDR1 MGHDK and CDR2 SYGVNS. V was shortened by 3 bases and J by 0 bases, with 14 bases between the two germline ends.

The chain is built from TRBV7-3 and TRBJ2-3; 11 bases are a match to TRBD1. The CDR3 loop spans 18 amino acids. Germline V gives CDR1 SGHTA, CDR2 FQGTGA. V was clipped by 5 bases and J by 7 bases; unmatched bases: 17. CDR3 amino acids: CASSHGQGAGERRNTQYF. The DNA for the CDR3 is TGTGCCAGCAGCCACGGACAGGGGGCAGGGGAGAGGAGAAATACGCAGTATTTT.